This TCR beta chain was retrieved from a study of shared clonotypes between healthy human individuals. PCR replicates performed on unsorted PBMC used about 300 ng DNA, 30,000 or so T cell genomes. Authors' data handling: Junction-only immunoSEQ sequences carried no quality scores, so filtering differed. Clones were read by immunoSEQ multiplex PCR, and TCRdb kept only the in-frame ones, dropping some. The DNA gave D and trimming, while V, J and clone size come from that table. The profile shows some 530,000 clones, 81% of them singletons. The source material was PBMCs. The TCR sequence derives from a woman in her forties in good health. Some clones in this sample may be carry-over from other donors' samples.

CDR3 loop: CASSDEGHSNQPQHF. Written as DNA, the CDR3 is TGCGCCAGCAGTGACGAGGGACATAGCAATCAGCCCCAGCATTTT. The chain couples TRBV10-2 to TRBJ1-5; D might be TRBD1 (6 bases). Germline V lookup: CDR1 WSHSY, CDR2 SAAADI. V lost 3 bases, J lost 0 bases, and 9 bases lay in between. The CDR3 has 15 residues.